One sample yielded the 28 T cell receptor beta chains listed below, sequenced in a study of OX40 agonist ivuxolimab in advanced cancers. Some clones are missing from TCRdb's copy, which holds only in-frame ones; the method was immunoSEQ multiplex PCR. Altogether 130,000 or so clones are present, 90% being singletons, with the ten largest covering 1.1%. Sequencing used CD4+ or CD8+ T cells sorted from blood, obtained in a trial of the OX40 agonist ivuxolimab. These receptors were collected from an adult with an advanced solid tumor such as melanoma, head and neck, liver or kidney cancer.

The J gene is TRBJ2-7, the V gene TRBV27; 7 bases line up with TRBD2. Germline V lookup: CDR1 MNHEY, CDR2 SMNVEV (reference sequence). The CDR3 totals 14 residues. V trimming: 8 bases; J trimming: 3 bases; junction bases outside the gene matches: 10. For the CDR3, the DNA is TGTGCCAGCCGAACGGCGGGAGAAGGCTACGAGCAGTACTTC. It encodes CASRTAGEGYEQYF.

This chain links TRBV9 with TRBJ2-2, with unresolved D. CDR1 SGDLS and CDR2 YYNGEE come from the germline V gene. The V gene lost 0 bases and the J gene lost 1 base, with 7 bases spanning the gap. The CDR3 is made up of 15 amino acids. The CDR3 is CASSVALMNTGELFF. CDR3 coding DNA: TGTGCCAGCAGCGTAGCTCTGATGAACACCGGGGAGCTGTTTTTT. The full variable domain, completed using reference TRBV9 and TRBJ2-2, is DSGVTQTPKHLITATGQRVTLRCSPRSGDLSVYWYQQSLDQGLQFLIQYYNGEERAKGNILERFSAQQFPDLHSELNLSSLELGDSALYFCASSVALMNTGELFFGEGSRLTVL.

The chain joins TRBV6-1 to TRBJ2-7; 13 nucleotides match TRBD2. Germline loops: CDR1 MNHNS, CDR2 SASEGT. This CDR3 region has 16 residues. With V trimmed by 3 bases and J by 2 bases, 4 bases remained unmatched. CDR3 coding DNA: TGTGCCAGCAGTGAGGGACTAGCGGGATGGCCCTACGAGCAGTACTTC. This translates into CASSEGLAGWPYEQYF.

This clone was counted at least ten times. This sequence joins TRBV2 and TRBJ1-5; TRBD1 is a possible D gene (6 bases). V was cut by 4 bases and J by 7 bases, with 11 bases left in between. The germline gives CDR1 SNHLY, CDR2 FYNNEI. The CDR3 is 13 amino acids. CDR3 in amino acids: CASSGSRGQPQHF. The CDR3 DNA reads TGTGCCAGCAGTGGGTCCAGGGGCCAGCCCCAGCATTTT. The full variable domain, completed using reference TRBV2 and TRBJ1-5, is EPEVTQTPSHQVTQMGQEVILRCVPISNHLYFYWYRQILGQKVEFLVSFYNNEISEKSEIFDDQFSVERPDGSNFTLKIRSTKLEDSAMYFCASSGSRGQPQHFGDGTRLSIL.

V gene TRBV2 combines with J gene TRBJ1-2; D remains unclear. CDR3 length: 14 residues. Trimming stripped 4 bases from V and 3 bases from J, with 12 bases between. The V gene's germline CDR1 is SNHLY and CDR2 FYNNEI. The CDR3 DNA sequence: TGTGCCAGCAGTGTTAGCGGTACGGACTATGGCTACACCTTC. It is translated as CASSVSGTDYGYTF. The full variable domain, in which reference TRBV2 and TRBJ1-2 provide the parts outside the CDR3, is EPEVTQTPSHQVTQMGQEVILRCVPISNHLYFYWYRQILGQKVEFLVSFYNNEISEKSEIFDDQFSVERPDGSNFTLKIRSTKLEDSAMYFCASSVSGTDYGYTFGSGTRLTVV.

The V and J genes are TRBV13 and TRBJ1-2; 11 nucleotides agree with TRBD1. V lost 5 bases and J lost 6; bases outside the gene matches: 11. The CDR3 totals 16 residues. CDR1 and CDR2 from the germline V gene are PRHDT and FYEKMQ (reference sequence). CDR3 region: CASSPGDGQGANGYTF. CDR3 nucleotide sequence: TGTGCCAGCAGCCCAGGGGACGGACAGGGGGCGAATGGCTACACCTTC.

The rearrangement joins TRBV5-1 to TRBJ1-1; D is perhaps TRBD1 (6 bases). V was shortened by 4 bases and J by 5 bases, with 15 bases between the two germline ends. The CDR3 spans 14 residues. Germline CDR1 and CDR2: SGHRS and YFSETQ. CDR3 amino acids: CASSNQDQGTEAFF. Here the CDR3 DNA reads TGCGCCAGCAGCAATCAGGATCAGGGGACTGAAGCTTTCTTT.

V gene TRBV2 combines with J gene TRBJ2-7; 9 nucleotides align to TRBD2. The CDR3 consists of 13 residues. The V segment lost 7 bases and the J segment 9 bases; nucleotides outside the gene matches: 10. Germline V CDR1 and CDR2: SNHLY, FYNNEI. The CDR3 bases are TGTGCCAGCACCCAGGCGGGGGGGATCGCGCAGTACTTC. The encoded protein is CASTQAGGIAQYF.

The J gene is TRBJ1-5, the V gene TRBV2; possible D gene TRBD1, 6 bases. The ends were cut back, 2 bases at V and 4 bases at J, with 12 bases in the middle. The length of the CDR3 is 15 residues. CDR1 is SNHLY, CDR2 FYNNEI, per germline. This chain's CDR3 is CASSETRQANQPQHF. DNA of the CDR3: TGTGCCAGCAGTGAAACCCGACAGGCTAATCAGCCCCAGCATTTT.

The chain joins TRBV19 to TRBJ1-4; 8 bases fit TRBD1. V dropped 3 bases and J dropped 0; count of bases not matched to a gene: 12. This CDR3 contains 19 residues. Germline V gene sequence: CDR1 LNHDA, CDR2 SQIVND (reference sequence). Here the CDR3 reads CASSIPGQGASATNEKLFF. CDR3 DNA sequence: TGTGCCAGTAGTATCCCCGGCCAGGGGGCGTCTGCAACTAATGAAAAACTGTTTTTT.

This chain uses TRBV13 with TRBJ2-5; no definite D call. TRBJ2-7 explains the end of the DNA better; the J call may be wrong. The CDR3 length is 14 residues. In germline, CDR1 is PRHDT, CDR2 FYEKMQ (reference sequence). The CDR3 DNA follows: TGTGCCAGCAGCTTAGCTGGCAAATGGGACGAGCAGTACTTC. Its protein is CASSLAGKWDEQYF.

The chain carries TRBV19 and TRBJ1-2; D uncertain. The V end lost 5 bases, the J end lost 3 bases, and 10 bases lay between the germline ends. Germline CDR1 LNHDA, CDR2 SQIVND (reference sequence). The CDR3 runs 13 residues. CDR3 nucleotides: TGTGCCAGTAGTCACGGGTTGCACTATGGCTACACCTTC. Its translation: CASSHGLHYGYTF.

The V and J genes are TRBV5-4 and TRBJ2-7, with TRBD2 matching 10 bases. The junction had 16 bases not matched to a gene; V was cut back by 4 bases and J by 3 bases. From germline, CDR1 is SGHNT and CDR2 YYREEE (reference sequence). The CDR3 contains 18 residues. CDR3 residues: CASSLGTGLAGAGYEQYF. CDR3 in DNA: TGTGCCAGCAGCCTAGGGACGGGGCTAGCGGGAGCTGGCTACGAGCAGTACTTC.

The chain employs TRBV28 and TRBJ1-2; 8 nucleotides line up with TRBD1. The CDR3 is made up of 14 amino acids. The germline V gene has CDR1 MDHEN and CDR2 SYDVKM. The V segment lost 4 bases and the J segment 4 bases; nucleotides outside the gene matches: 5. CDR3 sequence: CASSSMGQAYGYTF. In DNA, the CDR3 is TGTGCCAGCAGTTCTATGGGACAGGCCTATGGCTACACCTTC.

The chain recombines TRBV5-1 with TRBJ1-2, with a possible D match to TRBD1 (6 bases). Germline CDR1 is SGHRS and CDR2 is YFSETQ. The CDR3 has 13 amino acids. Trimming took off 4 bases at V and 8 bases at J, with 15 bases between the two ends. DNA for the CDR3: TGCGCCAGCAGCGTGGACAGCTTTGGCGGCTACACCTTC. Protein sequence: CASSVDSFGGYTF.

The V gene is TRBV18, the J gene TRBJ2-7; D is perhaps TRBD1 (6 bases). Germline CDR1 and CDR2: KGHSH and LQKENI. The CDR3 covers 13 residues. Trimming shortened V by 2 bases and J by 5 bases, and 10 bases separated the two germline ends. CDR3 sequence: CASSPNRANEQYF. The CDR3, as DNA: TGTGCCAGCTCACCAAACAGGGCGAACGAGCAGTACTTC.

This clone came up once. This rearrangement joins TRBV7-9 to TRBJ2-5; TRBD2 is a possible D gene (6 bases). The CDR3 covers 15 residues. Germline V lookup: CDR1 SEHNR, CDR2 FQNEAQ (reference sequence). Trimming took 3 bases from V and 2 from J, leaving 13 bases between them. Written as DNA, the CDR3 is TGTGCCAGCAGCTTTGGGGATGGGGGGCAAGAGACCCAGTACTTC. Its translation is CASSFGDGGQETQYF.

This clone has just a few counts. The rearrangement uses TRBV18 and TRBJ2-2; TRBD2 matches 9 bases. With 6 bases clipped from V and 1 base from J, the junction kept 3 bases outside the gene matches. CDR1 is KGHSH, CDR2 LQKENI, per germline. The CDR3 spans 15 residues. The CDR3, as DNA: TGTGCCAGCTCCGCTAGCGGGATGAACACCGGGGAGCTGTTTTTT. Translated, it gives CASSASGMNTGELFF.

This chain joins TRBV6-6 and TRBJ2-5; 11 nucleotides align to TRBD1. CDR1 and CDR2 (germline): MNHNY, SVGAGI (reference sequence). CDR3 size: 16 residues. After removal of 0 bases from V and 5 bases from J, the junction contained 5 bases not matched to a gene. The CDR3, as DNA: TGTGCCAGCAGTTACTCTAGGACAGGGGGCAGGGAGACCCAGTACTTC. The encoded protein is CASSYSRTGGRETQYF.

The rearrangement joins TRBV11-2 to TRBJ1-2; D is possibly TRBD1 (6 bases). Trimming shortened V by 5 bases and J by 4 bases, and 11 bases separated the two germline ends. Per the germline V gene, CDR1 is SGHAT and CDR2 is FQNNGV. The CDR3 is made up of 13 amino acids. The CDR3 is CASSPGTSYGYTF. CDR3 nucleotide sequence: TGTGCCAGCAGCCCCGGGACAAGCTATGGCTACACCTTC.

The chain links TRBV5-4 to TRBJ2-2; the match to TRBD2 covers 9 bases. The CDR3 spans 16 residues. J was trimmed by 5 bases and V by 1 base; bases with no gene match: 6. Germline V gene data show CDR1 as SGHNT and CDR2 as YYREEE (reference sequence). The CDR3 sequence is CASSLMLAGRTGELFF. CDR3 bases: TGTGCCAGCAGCTTGATGCTAGCGGGAAGGACCGGGGAGCTGTTTTTT.

The chain couples TRBV5-1 to TRBJ2-7, with TRBD2 identical over 12 bases. Germline lookup yields CDR1 SGHRS and CDR2 YFSETQ. The CDR3 is 15 amino acids. V was pared by 0 bases and J by 7 bases, with 5 bases of the junction left unmatched. The CDR3 DNA sequence: TGCGCCAGCAGCTTGGGGACTAGCGGGACGGGGGAGCAGTACTTC. It codes for CASSLGTSGTGEQYF.

V is TRBV7-2 and J is TRBJ1-6, with D unclear. Germline lookup yields CDR1 SGHTA and CDR2 FQGNSA. V dropped 5 bases and J dropped 6 bases, with 17 bases sitting between them. The CDR3 is 16 amino acids. CDR3 sequence: CASSPVPLGSNSPLHF. For the CDR3, the DNA is TGTGCCAGCAGCCCAGTGCCCTTGGGTTCTAATTCACCCCTCCACTTT.

This chain joins TRBV30 and TRBJ1-4, with 7 bases fitting TRBD1. V was pared by 3 bases and J by 8 bases, with 6 bases of the junction left unmatched. The CDR3 contains 13 residues. Germline V gene data show CDR1 as GTSNPN and CDR2 as SVGIG (reference sequence). For the CDR3, the DNA is TGTGCCTGGAGCCGACAGGGAGGAGAAAAACTGTTTTTT. It is translated as CAWSRQGGEKLFF.

The chain carries TRBV27 and TRBJ1-2, with no clear D. Trimming removed 5 bases from V and 0 bases from J, with 7 bases in between. This CDR3 is built from 13 residues. CDR1 is MNHEY and CDR2 is SMNVEV in the germline V gene (reference sequence). The CDR3 coding sequence is TGTGCCAGCAGTGCAAGAGCTAACTATGGCTACACCTTC. This sequence encodes CASSARANYGYTF.

The rearrangement uses TRBV7-3 and TRBJ2-2; TRBD1 aligns across 7 bases. With V trimmed by 4 bases and J by 4 bases, 6 bases remained unmatched. This CDR3 contains 15 residues. Germline loops: CDR1 SGHTA, CDR2 FQGTGA. The CDR3 region is CASSSAAGGTGELFF. The CDR3 region has the DNA TGTGCCAGCAGCTCGGCCGCAGGGGGCACCGGGGAGCTGTTTTTT.

The V call is TRBV9, the J call TRBJ2-1, with D hard to call. CDR1 and CDR2 from the germline V gene are SGDLS and YYNGEE. Trimming removed 3 bases from V and 2 bases from J, with 6 bases in between. The CDR3 spans 13 residues. The CDR3 bases are TGTGCCAGCAGCGCAGCTACCTACAATGAGCAGTTCTTC. Amino acids: CASSAATYNEQFF. Full variable domain (rest looked up from reference TRBV9 and TRBJ2-1): DSGVTQTPKHLITATGQRVTLRCSPRSGDLSVYWYQQSLDQGLQFLIQYYNGEERAKGNILERFSAQQFPDLHSELNLSSLELGDSALYFCASSAATYNEQFFGPGTRLTVL.

The rearrangement links TRBV2 to TRBJ2-5; 7 bases line up with TRBD2. From germline, CDR1 is SNHLY and CDR2 FYNNEI. There are 12 residues in the CDR3. The junction had 4 bases not matched to a gene; V was cut back by 7 bases and J by 5 bases. The CDR3 is CASKPRGETQYF. CDR3 in DNA: TGTGCCAGCAAGCCGCGGGGGGAGACCCAGTACTTC.